This T cell receptor (beta chain) appears in the sequencing data of a study of T-cell reconstitution after alpha-beta-depleted transplantation in children. Researchers prepared the TCRbeta library using unique molecular identifiers, the study reports. TCRdb reprocessed the PCR reads via MiXCR and lists one record per CDR3 protein. The data hold 350,000 to 450,000 distinct CDR3 sequences, with 20% observed a single time. This CDR3 is 13 amino acids long. V lost 8 bases and J 4 bases, leaving 14 bases between the germline ends. This clonotype was sampled from a human donor who donated a stem cell graft to a child with acute myeloid leukemia. Here the sequenced sample was PBMCs from the stem cell graft donor, taken from the stem cell graft. V is TRBV12-3 or TRBV12-4 and J is TRBJ1-1; D not resolved. This CDR3 is CASDAERSTEAFF. As DNA, the CDR3 is TGTGCCAGCGACGCCGAGAGGAGCACTGAAGCTTTCTTT.